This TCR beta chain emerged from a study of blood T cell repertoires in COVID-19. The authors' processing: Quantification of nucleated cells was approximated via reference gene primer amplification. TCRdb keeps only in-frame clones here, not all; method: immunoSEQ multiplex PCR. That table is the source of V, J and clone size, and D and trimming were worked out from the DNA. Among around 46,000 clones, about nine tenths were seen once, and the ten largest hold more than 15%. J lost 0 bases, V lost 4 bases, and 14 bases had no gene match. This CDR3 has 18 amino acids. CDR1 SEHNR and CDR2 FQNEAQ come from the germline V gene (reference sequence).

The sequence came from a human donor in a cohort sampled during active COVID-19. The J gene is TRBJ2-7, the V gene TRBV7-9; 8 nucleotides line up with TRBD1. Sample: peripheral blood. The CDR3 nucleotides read TGTGCCAGCAGCTCTTCCAGCGGACAGGGTTCGAGCTCCTACGAGCAGTACTTC. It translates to CASSSSSGQGSSSYEQYF.